This T cell receptor beta chain was retrieved from a study of T cell responses to AZD1222 COVID-19 vaccine. Study-wide findings and caveats: With two AZD1222 doses given, Spike-specific TCR breadth and depth both rose. Among vaccine-associated CD4 TCRs, coverage spanned spike, with dominance at 160-218 and 743-854. There were mostly white British donors and more females than males, and clonal diversity was possibly underestimated. Sampling captured repertoires only after the peak T cell response.

Trimming cost V 5 bases and J 2 bases, with 8 bases left between them. Germline V gene sequence: CDR1 ENHRY, CDR2 SYGVKD. This CDR3 spans 13 amino acids. The data were produced by immunoSEQ multiplex PCR, yet TCRdb's version contains in-frame clones alone and is incomplete. Of approximately 130,000 clones listed, 93% are singletons. Worth noting for this clone: Its antigen is unidentified.

This clonotype was sampled from an adult in good health. The sequencing used peripheral blood, collected on day 0 of AZD1222 vaccination. The chain couples TRBV10-3 to TRBJ2-3, with no clear D. The CDR3 DNA follows: TGTGCCATCAGTTACGGAATCACAGATACGCAGTATTTT. As protein: CAISYGITDTQYF.